A single T cell receptor beta chain is shown here with its context. Its specificity is unknown. PCR was performed using 60 Vbeta and 13 Jbeta primers. The assay was immunoSEQ multiplex PCR, and TCRdb's table has in-frame clones only and misses some. The table has around 210,000 clones, more than 75% seen once. Germline V lookup: CDR1 MNHEY, CDR2 SMNVEV (reference sequence). CDR3 length equals 14 residues. Trimming pared 5 bases from V and 1 base from J, leaving 11 bases between. This specimen comes from a study of cytomegalovirus exposure and HLA in healthy donors. General study points: Judged likely to be a sequencing artifact was a cluster of highly shared sequence variants. High sensitivity and specificity were reportedly achieved when the classifier diagnosed cytomegalovirus status. Investigators reported 150 to 200 TCR beta chains as tied to cytomegalovirus. Despite most TCR sequences being rare, some public TCRs occurred in many donors.

This chain uses TRBV27 with TRBJ1-1; tentatively, D is TRBD1 (5 bases). Material for sequencing was PBMCs. The TCR was taken from a male donor in good health and CMV-seropositive. This chain's CDR3 is CASSPTTGNTEAFF. Here the CDR3 DNA reads TGTGCCAGCAGTCCGACCACAGGGAACACTGAAGCTTTCTTT.